The source of this T cell receptor (beta chain) is a study of blood T cell repertoires in COVID-19. Clones were sequenced by immunoSEQ multiplex PCR, and TCRdb holds only the in-frame ones, with some missing. The sample consists of fewer than 250,000 clones, over 75% of them appearing once. This TCR was sampled from a man in his fifties or sixties with acute or convalescent COVID-19. The sequenced sample consisted of peripheral blood.

Here the CDR3 reads CASSLLAISNQPQHF. The CDR3 DNA reads TGTGCCAGCAGTTTATTGGCCATAAGCAATCAGCCCCAGCATTTT. The V call is TRBV27, the J call TRBJ1-5; no firm D call. Germline V gene data show CDR1 as MNHEY and CDR2 as SMNVEV (reference sequence). The CDR3 sequence is 15 residues long. V dropped 1 base and J dropped 1 base, with 8 bases sitting between them.